Each of the 23 T cell receptor beta chains below was sequenced from the same sample in a study of blood T cell repertoires in COVID-19. Repertoires were generated with immunoSEQ multiplex PCR, while TCRdb's copy carries only in-frame clones and drops some. The data show just over 650,000 clones, 80% to 90% seen once. Sequencing was done on a sample of peripheral blood. The receptor set was obtained from a young woman with acute or convalescent COVID-19.

Notes on this clone: Just one base apart from a much larger clone, this may be a read error. The same CDR3 also results from other DNA sequences found in this sample. This rearrangement joins TRBV5-6 to TRBJ1-1; 8 nucleotides match TRBD1. Germline lookup yields CDR1 SGHDT and CDR2 YYEEEE. V trimming: 1 base; J trimming: 4 bases; junction bases outside the gene matches: 0. The CDR3 length is 13 residues. For the CDR3, the DNA is TGTGCCAGCAGCTTGACAGGGGGCACTGAAGCTTTCTTT. Its translation: CASSLTGGTEAFF. Using reference TRBV5-6 and TRBJ1-1 for the parts outside the CDR3, the full variable domain is DAGVTQSPTHLIKTRGQQVTLRCSPKSGHDTVSWYQQALGQGPQFIFQYYEEEERQRGNFPDRFSGHQFPNYSSELNVNALLLGDSALYLCASSLTGGTEAFFGQGTRLTVV.

V is TRBV27 and J is TRBJ1-1; TRBD1 matches 9 bases. V shed 6 bases, J shed 4 bases, and the junction held 6 bases outside the gene matches. There are 14 residues in the CDR3. Looked up from germline, CDR1 is MNHEY and CDR2 is SMNVEV (reference sequence). The CDR3 region has the DNA TGTGCCAGCAGGGGGACAGGGTGGGCCACTGAAGCTTTCTTT. It codes for CASRGTGWATEAFF.

The chain joins TRBV6-5 to TRBJ1-2; possible D gene TRBD1, 5 bases. Deletions cut 2 bases from V and 2 bases from J, with 15 bases between. CDR1 and CDR2 from the germline V gene are MNHEY and SVGAGI. The CDR3 is 16 amino acids. The CDR3 coding sequence is TGTGCCAGCAGTTACCAACCGCTGCGGGGGAACTATGGCTACACCTTC. Amino acid sequence: CASSYQPLRGNYGYTF.

The V call is TRBV19, the J call TRBJ1-1; D not certain. CDR3 size: 15 residues. Germline CDR1 reads LNHDA; CDR2 reads SQIVND (reference sequence). V was trimmed by 1 base and J by 1 base, leaving 10 bases between them. The CDR3 nucleotides read TGTGCCAGTAGTATAGGAGGGCGTTCGAACACTGAAGCTTTCTTT. It codes for CASSIGGRSNTEAFF.

The rearrangement uses TRBV7-9 and TRBJ1-1; no clear D. The germline V gene has CDR1 SEHNR and CDR2 FQNEAQ (reference sequence). The CDR3 totals 11 residues. Trimming took off 5 bases at V and 7 bases at J, with 8 bases between the two ends. The CDR3 nucleotides read TGTGCCAGCAGCCCTCCAGGTGAAGCTTTCTTT. Its translation is CASSPPGEAFF.

The chain employs TRBV18 and TRBJ2-7; 12 bases fit TRBD2. Germline CDR1 KGHSH, CDR2 LQKENI. The trim removed 1 base at V and 5 bases at J, leaving 3 bases unmatched. This CDR3 spans 15 amino acids. In DNA form, the CDR3 reads TGTGCCAGCTCACCACAGGCTAGCGGGGGGGACGAGCAGTACTTC. Encoded protein: CASSPQASGGDEQYF.

The chain links TRBV30 to TRBJ2-7, with D unclear. Germline loops: CDR1 GTSNPN, CDR2 SVGIG (reference sequence). The CDR3 has 12 residues. V was shortened by 4 bases and J by 3 bases, with 10 bases between the two germline ends. This chain's CDR3 is CAWMTADYEQYF. DNA of the CDR3: TGTGCCTGGATGACGGCGGACTACGAGCAGTACTTC.

The chain is built from TRBV14 and TRBJ2-7; a weak D match, TRBD2 (6 bases). From germline, CDR1 is SGHDN and CDR2 FVKESK. The CDR3 consists of 13 residues. V shed 7 bases and J shed 0 bases, with 10 bases lying between them. The CDR3 loop is CASKWGVSYEQYF. In DNA, the CDR3 is TGTGCCAGCAAGTGGGGGGTCTCCTACGAGCAGTACTTC.

For this clone: Within the sample, other DNA sequences also encode this same CDR3. The chain combines TRBV18 with TRBJ1-2; unclear D gene. V lost 3 bases, J lost 1 base, and 9 bases lay in between. The CDR3 covers 14 residues. Germline V gene lookup returns CDR1 KGHSH and CDR2 LQKENI. The CDR3 DNA sequence: TGTGCCAGCTCACCTGGGCGGGATAACTATGGCTACACCTTC. Protein sequence: CASSPGRDNYGYTF.

The chain couples TRBV5-1 to TRBJ2-7; TRBD1 is a possible D gene (7 bases). Germline V gene data show CDR1 as SGHRS and CDR2 as YFSETQ. With 4 bases removed from V and 2 bases from J, the gap between germline ends came to 19 bases. The CDR3 has 16 amino acids. The CDR3 here is CASSPKGGTVTYEQYF. The CDR3 nucleotides are TGCGCCAGCAGCCCCAAAGGGGGGACAGTCACCTACGAGCAGTACTTC.

The CDR3, as DNA: TGCGCCAGCAGCCTCCGGGATTCTCACACTGAAGCTTTCTTT. Its translation: CASSLRDSHTEAFF. V and J are TRBV4-3 and TRBJ1-1; D uncertain. The CDR3 consists of 14 residues. Trimming pared 4 bases from V and 3 bases from J, leaving 12 bases between. CDR1 and CDR2 (germline): LGHNA, YSLEER.

This chain joins TRBV5-1 and TRBJ2-7, with TRBD1 matching over 8 bases. In germline, CDR1 is SGHRS, CDR2 YFSETQ. CDR3 size: 15 residues. V gave up 2 bases and J gave up 3 bases; unmatched junction bases: 7. CDR3 in DNA: TGCGCCAGCAGCTTATCCGGGACAGGCGTCTACGAGCAGTACTTC. The encoded protein is CASSLSGTGVYEQYF.

The V and J genes are TRBV11-2 and TRBJ2-3, with TRBD2 matching 8 bases. In germline, CDR1 is SGHAT, CDR2 FQNNGV. CDR3 length: 16 residues. V gave up 5 bases and J gave up 2 bases; unmatched junction bases: 9. CDR3 protein: CASSPSGGRSTDTQYF. CDR3 bases: TGTGCCAGCAGCCCCAGCGGGGGACGGTCCACAGATACGCAGTATTTT.

The chain links TRBV24-1 to TRBJ2-5; 7 nucleotides align to TRBD1. Germline CDR1 reads KGHDR; CDR2 reads SFDVKD. With 3 bases clipped from V and 2 bases from J, the junction kept 5 bases outside the gene matches. The CDR3 loop spans 15 amino acids. CDR3 loop: CATSDATGEQETQYF. In DNA form, the CDR3 reads TGTGCCACCAGTGATGCCACAGGGGAGCAAGAGACCCAGTACTTC.

J is TRBJ1-2 and V is TRBV30, with D possibly matching TRBD1 (5 bases). The CDR3 runs 14 residues. CDR1 and CDR2 (germline): GTSNPN, SVGIG (reference sequence). V lost 6 bases to trimming and J lost 0 bases, with 14 bases between them. CDR3 amino acids: CACDDSGPNYGYTF. CDR3 bases: TGTGCCTGCGATGATTCAGGGCCTAACTATGGCTACACCTTC.

The V and J genes are TRBV14 and TRBJ1-6; no reliable D call. The CDR3 has 14 amino acids. Trimming took 1 base from V and 9 from J, leaving 10 bases between them. Germline lookup yields CDR1 SGHDN and CDR2 FVKESK. In DNA form, the CDR3 reads TGTGCCAGCAGCCAAGTACATACCGTTTCACCCCTCCACTTT. Translating gives CASSQVHTVSPLHF.

The chain has TRBV19 and TRBJ2-1, with 10 bases matching TRBD1. Germline trimming cut 5 bases from V and 15 bases from J; bases unmatched to any gene: 7. CDR3 size: 12 residues. Looked up from germline, CDR1 is LNHDA and CDR2 is SQIVND (reference sequence). For the CDR3, the DNA is TGTGCCAGTAGTTCCTGGGACAGGGGACCGTTCTTC. Amino acids: CASSSWDRGPFF.

This sequence joins TRBV9 and TRBJ2-1; tentative D call: TRBD1 (5 bases). Looked up from germline, CDR1 is SGDLS and CDR2 is YYNGEE. V was clipped by 2 bases and J by 4 bases, with 10 bases between them. The CDR3 extends over 14 amino acids. The CDR3 DNA sequence: TGTGCCAGCAGCGTGGGGCAGGGATACAATGAGCAGTTCTTC. Protein: CASSVGQGYNEQFF.

The V call is TRBV2, the J call TRBJ1-2; D possibly corresponds to TRBD1 (6 bases). Germline-derived CDR1 and CDR2 are SNHLY and FYNNEI. Trimming cost V 6 bases and J 5 bases, with 16 bases left between them. This CDR3 region has 14 residues. This CDR3 reads CASRYRTATYGYTF. The CDR3 DNA sequence: TGTGCCAGCAGATACCGGACAGCCACTTATGGCTACACCTTC.

This sequence joins TRBV11-2 and TRBJ1-1; D remains unclear. V was trimmed by 11 bases and J by 5 bases, leaving 21 bases between them. The CDR3 runs 14 residues. The germline gives CDR1 SGHAT, CDR2 FQNNGV. This CDR3 reads CASSELLLGTEAFF. CDR3 sequence (DNA): TGTGCCTCCTCGGAGCTCCTCCTCGGGACTGAAGCTTTCTTT.

J is TRBJ1-5 and V is TRBV7-8; 8 nucleotides align to TRBD1. Germline-derived CDR1 and CDR2 are SGHVS and FQNEAQ. This CDR3 has 17 residues. J was trimmed by 5 bases and V by 4 bases; bases with no gene match: 13. DNA for the CDR3: TGTGCCAGCAGCTCCGACAGGGGAGGTCCCTCGTATCAGCCCCAGCATTTT. It translates to CASSSDRGGPSYQPQHF. The whole variable domain, filled in from reference TRBV7-8 and TRBJ1-5, reads GAGVSQSPRYKVAKRGQDVALRCDPISGHVSLFWYQQALGQGPEFLTYFQNEAQLDKSGLPSDRFFAERPEGSVSTLKIQRTQQEDSAVYLCASSSDRGGPSYQPQHFGDGTRLSIL.

This sequence joins TRBV27 and TRBJ2-3; 8 bases are a match to TRBD2. The CDR3 totals 17 residues. V gave up 8 bases and J gave up 5 bases; unmatched junction bases: 18. The germline CDR1 and CDR2 sequences are MNHEY and SMNVEV (reference sequence). CDR3 DNA: TGTGCCAGCTTCGTTCGGGGGGGCCCTCGGAGTGAAGATACGCAGTATTTT. It specifies CASFVRGGPRSEDTQYF.

This clone was recorded a few times. The chain couples TRBV30 to TRBJ1-3; D ambiguous. This CDR3 contains 14 residues. Deletions cut 0 bases from V and 4 bases from J, with 10 bases between. Germline CDR1 and CDR2: GTSNPN and SVGIG (reference sequence). CDR3 loop: CAWSVGGRGNTIYF. For the CDR3, the DNA is TGTGCCTGGAGTGTAGGAGGACGAGGAAACACCATATATTTT.